The clone carrying this T cell receptor beta chain was recorded many times. The antigen is not known. The CDR3 end is not reached by the read, which stops 3 residues before it; the germline J gene fills it in. Germline V gene lookup returns CDR1 KGHSH and CDR2 LQKENI. V was clipped by 3 bases and J by 5 bases; unmatched bases: 4. CDR3 length: 14 amino acids. The data were taken from a study of T cell clonality in common variable immunodeficiency. Findings of the study overall: CVID subjects showed higher TCRbeta clonality than healthy controls.

Assay: immunoSEQ multiplex PCR; the TCRdb copy retains only in-frame clones and omits some. This sample shows more than 30,000 clones and no singletons; roughly 3% rests with the ten largest. The chain recombines TRBV18 with TRBJ2-7; 10 bases map to TRBD2. The clonotype comes from a person aged 18 to 75 in good health. The sample comprised peripheral blood mononuclear cells. CDR3 region: CASSPGLARNEQYF. CDR3 DNA (partial): TGTGCCAGCTCACCGGGACTAGCGAGAAACGAG.